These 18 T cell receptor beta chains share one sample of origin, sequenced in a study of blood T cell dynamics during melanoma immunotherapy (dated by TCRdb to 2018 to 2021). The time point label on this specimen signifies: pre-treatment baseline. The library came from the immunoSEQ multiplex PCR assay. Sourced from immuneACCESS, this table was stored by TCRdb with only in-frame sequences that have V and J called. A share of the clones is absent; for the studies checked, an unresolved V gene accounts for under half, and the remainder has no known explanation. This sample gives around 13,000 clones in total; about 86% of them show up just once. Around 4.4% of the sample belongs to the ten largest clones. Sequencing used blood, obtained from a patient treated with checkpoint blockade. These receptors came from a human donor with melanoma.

CDR3: CASSPGGTVNTGELFF. Written as DNA, the CDR3 is TGCGCCAGCAGCCCTGGGGGGACAGTTAACACCGGGGAGCTGTTTTTT. This chain links TRBV5-1 with TRBJ2-2; TRBD1 might be the D (7 bases). Trimming left V 4 bases short and J 2 bases short, with 15 bases between. The germline gives CDR1 SGHRS, CDR2 YFSETQ. The CDR3 runs 16 residues.

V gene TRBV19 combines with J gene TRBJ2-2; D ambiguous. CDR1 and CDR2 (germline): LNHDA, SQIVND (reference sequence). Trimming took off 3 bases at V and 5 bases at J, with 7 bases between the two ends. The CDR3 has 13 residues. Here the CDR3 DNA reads TGTGCCAGTAGTATTTCTCAGACCGGGGAGCTGTTTTTT. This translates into CASSISQTGELFF.

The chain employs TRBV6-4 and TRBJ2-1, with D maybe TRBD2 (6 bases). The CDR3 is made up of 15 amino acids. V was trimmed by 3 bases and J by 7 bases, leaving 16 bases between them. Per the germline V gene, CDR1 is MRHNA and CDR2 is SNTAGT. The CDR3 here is CASSEVGGDSNEQFF. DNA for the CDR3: TGTGCCAGCAGTGAAGTGGGCGGGGATAGTAATGAGCAGTTCTTC.

CDR3 DNA: TGTGCCAGCAGCCCGCAGGGCAATCAGCCCCAGCATTTT. Its translation is CASSPQGNQPQHF. The V and J genes are TRBV7-6 and TRBJ1-5; no clear D. Germline loops: CDR1 SGHVS, CDR2 FNYEAQ. V lost 5 bases and J lost 2, with 7 bases in between. The CDR3 contains 13 residues. Filled out from reference TRBV7-6 and TRBJ1-5, the complete variable domain reads GAGVSQSPRYKVTKRGQDVALRCDPISGHVSLYWYRQALGQGPEFLTYFNYEAQQDKSGLPNDRFSAERPEGSISTLTIQRTEQRDSAMYRCASSPQGNQPQHFGDGTRLSIL.

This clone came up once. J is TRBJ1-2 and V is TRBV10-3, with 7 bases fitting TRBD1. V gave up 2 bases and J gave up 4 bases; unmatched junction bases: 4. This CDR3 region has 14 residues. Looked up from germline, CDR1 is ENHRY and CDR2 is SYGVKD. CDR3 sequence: CAISEGQDLYGYTF. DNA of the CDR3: TGTGCCATCAGTGAGGGACAGGATCTCTATGGCTACACCTTC.

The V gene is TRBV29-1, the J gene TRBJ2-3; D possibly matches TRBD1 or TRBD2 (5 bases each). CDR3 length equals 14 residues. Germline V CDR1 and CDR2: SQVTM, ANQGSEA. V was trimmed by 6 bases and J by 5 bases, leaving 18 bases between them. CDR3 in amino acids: CSVPGGSGGDTQYF. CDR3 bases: TGCAGCGTACCCGGTGGTAGTGGGGGAGATACGCAGTATTTT.

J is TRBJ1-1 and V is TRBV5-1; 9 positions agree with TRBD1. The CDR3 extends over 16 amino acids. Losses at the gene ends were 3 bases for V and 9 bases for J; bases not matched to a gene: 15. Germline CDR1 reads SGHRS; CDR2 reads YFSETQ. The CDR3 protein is CASSSGLQGALGKAFF. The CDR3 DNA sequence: TGCGCCAGCAGCTCTGGCCTACAGGGGGCGCTGGGAAAAGCTTTCTTT.

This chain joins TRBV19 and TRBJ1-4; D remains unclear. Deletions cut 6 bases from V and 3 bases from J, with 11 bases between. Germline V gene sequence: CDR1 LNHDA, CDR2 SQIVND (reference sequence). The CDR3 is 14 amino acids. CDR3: CASRGLGPNEKLFF. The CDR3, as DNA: TGTGCCAGTAGAGGGTTGGGCCCTAATGAAAAACTGTTTTTT.

CDR3: CASSLSVQNTEAFF. The CDR3 bases are TGTGCCAGCAGCTTAAGCGTCCAGAACACTGAAGCTTTCTTT. The rearrangement uses TRBV7-9 and TRBJ1-1; unclear D gene. V lost 2 bases and J lost 1, with 8 bases in between. Germline loops: CDR1 SEHNR, CDR2 FQNEAQ (reference sequence). The CDR3 is 14 amino acids.

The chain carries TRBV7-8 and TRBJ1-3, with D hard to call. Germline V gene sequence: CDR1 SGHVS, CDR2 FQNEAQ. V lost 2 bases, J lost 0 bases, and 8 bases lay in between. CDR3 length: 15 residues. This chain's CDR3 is CASSLTDSSGNTIYF. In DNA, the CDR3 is TGTGCCAGCAGCTTAACAGACTCCTCTGGAAACACCATATATTTT.

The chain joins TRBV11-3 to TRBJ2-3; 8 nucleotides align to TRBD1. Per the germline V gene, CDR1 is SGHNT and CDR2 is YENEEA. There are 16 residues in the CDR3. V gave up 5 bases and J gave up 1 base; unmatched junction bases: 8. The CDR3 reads CASSPQGALGTDTQYF. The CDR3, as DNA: TGTGCCAGCAGCCCTCAGGGGGCCCTCGGCACAGATACGCAGTATTTT.

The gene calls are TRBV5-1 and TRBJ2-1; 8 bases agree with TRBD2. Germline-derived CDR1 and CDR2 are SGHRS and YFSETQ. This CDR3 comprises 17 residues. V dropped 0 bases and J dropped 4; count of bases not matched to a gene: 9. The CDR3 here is CASSLGGLARQYNEQFF. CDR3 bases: TGCGCCAGCAGCTTGGGCGGACTAGCCCGTCAGTACAATGAGCAGTTCTTC. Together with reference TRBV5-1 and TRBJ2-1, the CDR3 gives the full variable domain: KAGVTQTPRYLIKTRGQQVTLSCSPISGHRSVSWYQQTPGQGLQFLFEYFSETQRNKGNFPGRFSGRQFSNSRSEMNVSTLELGDSALYLCASSLGGLARQYNEQFFGPGTRLTVL.

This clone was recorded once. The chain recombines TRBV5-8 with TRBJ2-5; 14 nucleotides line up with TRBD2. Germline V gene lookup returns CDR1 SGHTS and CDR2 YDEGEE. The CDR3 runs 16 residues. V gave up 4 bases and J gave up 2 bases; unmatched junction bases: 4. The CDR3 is CASSPGLAGGQETQYF. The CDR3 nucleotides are TGTGCCAGCAGCCCCGGACTAGCGGGGGGACAAGAGACCCAGTACTTC.

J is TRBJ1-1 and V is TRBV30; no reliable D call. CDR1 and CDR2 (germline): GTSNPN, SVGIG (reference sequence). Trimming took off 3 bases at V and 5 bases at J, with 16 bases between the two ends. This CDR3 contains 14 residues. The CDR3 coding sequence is TGTGCCTGGAGAAGCTGGAGAGGGCGGACTGAAGCTTTCTTT. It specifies CAWRSWRGRTEAFF.

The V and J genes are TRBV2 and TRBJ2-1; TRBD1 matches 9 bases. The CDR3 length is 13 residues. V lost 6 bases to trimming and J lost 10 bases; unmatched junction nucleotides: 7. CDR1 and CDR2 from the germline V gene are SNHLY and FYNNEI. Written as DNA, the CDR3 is TGTGCCAGCAGATACACTACAGGGGGCGAGCAGTTCTTC. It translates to CASRYTTGGEQFF.

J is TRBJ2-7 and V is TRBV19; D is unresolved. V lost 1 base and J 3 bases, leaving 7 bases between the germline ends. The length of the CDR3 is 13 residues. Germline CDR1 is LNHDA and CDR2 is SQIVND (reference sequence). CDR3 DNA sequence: TGTGCCAGTAGTATAGGCCCTAGCTACGAGCAGTACTTC. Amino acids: CASSIGPSYEQYF.

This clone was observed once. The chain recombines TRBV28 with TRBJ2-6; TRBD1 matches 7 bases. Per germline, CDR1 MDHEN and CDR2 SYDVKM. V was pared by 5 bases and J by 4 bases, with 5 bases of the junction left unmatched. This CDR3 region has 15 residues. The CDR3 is CASSRQGTGANVLTF. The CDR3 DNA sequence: TGTGCCAGCAGTCGACAGGGAACCGGGGCCAACGTCCTGACTTTC.

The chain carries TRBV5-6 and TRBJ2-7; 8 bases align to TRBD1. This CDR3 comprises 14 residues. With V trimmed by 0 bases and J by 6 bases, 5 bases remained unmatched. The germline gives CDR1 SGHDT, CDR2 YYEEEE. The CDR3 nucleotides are TGTGCCAGCAGCTTGGGGACAGGGAAACGCGAGCAGTACTTC. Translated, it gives CASSLGTGKREQYF. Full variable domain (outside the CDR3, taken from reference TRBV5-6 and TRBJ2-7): DAGVTQSPTHLIKTRGQQVTLRCSPKSGHDTVSWYQQALGQGPQFIFQYYEEEERQRGNFPDRFSGHQFPNYSSELNVNALLLGDSALYLCASSLGTGKREQYFGPGTRLTVT.